These 7 T cell receptor beta chains were all obtained from the same sample, sequenced in a study of shared T cell receptors in the human thymus. Generated by immunoSEQ multiplex PCR, the TCRdb table keeps only in-frame clones and is missing some. The sample carries about 660,000 clones, roughly 88% recorded once. These data are also associated with another study on human thymus T cells.

Sequences were obtained from thymocytes. Receptors originate from a boy in the first two years of life with a congenital heart defect.

The chain employs TRBV30 and TRBJ2-3; TRBD2 matches at 8 bases. The junction had 8 bases not matched to a gene; V was cut back by 0 bases and J by 0 bases. Germline CDR1 reads GTSNPN; CDR2 reads SVGIG (reference sequence). CDR3 length: 17 amino acids. CDR3: CAWSVSPLAASTDTQYF. The DNA for the CDR3 is TGTGCCTGGAGTGTATCCCCACTAGCGGCAAGCACAGATACGCAGTATTTT.

V and J are TRBV5-8 and TRBJ2-1, with D maybe TRBD2 (6 bases). The ends were cut back, 9 bases at V and 1 base at J, with 11 bases in the middle. The CDR3 has 13 residues. The V gene's germline CDR1 is SGHTS and CDR2 YDEGEE. The DNA of the CDR3 is TGTGCCACCGGTCGGGGGTCCTACAATGAGCAGTTCTTC. Amino acids: CATGRGSYNEQFF.

The rearrangement links TRBV5-6 to TRBJ2-1; 14 positions agree with TRBD2. The CDR3 consists of 17 residues. Germline V lookup: CDR1 SGHDT, CDR2 YYEEEE. V shed 3 bases, J shed 5 bases, and the junction held 7 bases outside the gene matches. The CDR3 region is CASSSETSGRVDNEQFF. In DNA, the CDR3 is TGTGCCAGCAGCTCCGAGACTAGCGGGAGGGTGGACAATGAGCAGTTCTTC.

This clone was seen a single time. The chain recombines TRBV28 with TRBJ1-1; 9 nucleotides match TRBD1. The germline V gene encodes CDR1 MDHEN and CDR2 SYDVKM. This CDR3 comprises 17 residues. The ends lost 5 bases at V and 4 bases at J; junction bases unmatched: 14. The CDR3 sequence: CASSTAGTGTFGTEAFF. CDR3 coding DNA: TGTGCCAGCAGTACCGCCGGGACAGGGACCTTTGGCACTGAAGCTTTCTTT.

This chain uses TRBV9 with TRBJ2-3; possible D gene TRBD2, 7 bases. CDR1 is SGDLS, CDR2 YYNGEE, per germline. The CDR3 spans 15 residues. Trimming removed 4 bases at V and 6 bases at J, with 18 bases between. CDR3 sequence: CASSSDLRGGDTQYF. The CDR3 DNA sequence: TGTGCCAGCAGCAGCGATCTAAGGGGGGGGGATACGCAGTATTTT.

The V gene is TRBV18, the J gene TRBJ2-1; tentative D call: TRBD2 (6 bases). Germline assignment: CDR1 KGHSH and CDR2 LQKENI. This CDR3 is built from 17 residues. The V end was cut by 6 bases, the J end by 0 bases, with 18 bases between. DNA for the CDR3: TGTGCCAGCTCCCTCGTGGAGGGGCCGAGCTCCTACAATGAGCAGTTCTTC. Protein: CASSLVEGPSSYNEQFF.

The chain employs TRBV15 and TRBJ2-1, with 7 nucleotides matching TRBD2. The CDR3 loop spans 20 amino acids. V was clipped by 0 bases and J by 9 bases; unmatched bases: 23. From germline, CDR1 is LNHNV and CDR2 YYDKDF (reference sequence). CDR3 sequence reads: CATSRDNGRENPKDCVEQFF. The CDR3 DNA sequence: TGTGCCACCAGCAGAGATAACGGGCGGGAGAATCCCAAAGACTGTGTTGAGCAGTTCTTC.